This is a list of T cell receptor beta chains from one sample in a study of chronic HIV infection and antiretroviral therapy. From the 5' RACE reads, TCRdb called clonotypes with MiXCR, one entry per CDR3 protein. Among some 37,000 distinct CDR3 sequences listed, 8% to 10% were seen once. Sequences were obtained from peripheral blood. These receptors all stem from an adult who had HIV and had not received antiretroviral therapy, or was an uninfected healthy control (not recorded which). Both conserved end residues are part of each CDR3. The D gene is left open where the match is weak. Size is omitted from some rows. Given values are once, few, many or a class for expanded clones.

v_call	cdr3_length	d_call	j_call	clone_size	cdr3_nt	cdr3_aa
TRBV3-1	16	-	TRBJ2-5	-	TGTGCCAGCAGCCAAGGGGTCTGGACATCCGGGGAGACCCAGTACTTC	CASSQGVWTSGETQYF
TRBV5-1	15	TRBD2	TRBJ2-1	many	TGCGCCAGCAGCTTGGGTCTAGCGGGAGACAATGAGCAGTTCTTC	CASSLGLAGDNEQFF
TRBV4-1	15	TRBD2	TRBJ2-1	medium-sized	TGCGCCAGCAGCCAAGCACTAGCGGGAGAATACGAGCAGTTCTTC	CASSQALAGEYEQFF
TRBV11-2	15	TRBD2	TRBJ2-1	many	TGTGCCAGCAGCTTAGGTGCGGGAGGCTACAATGAGCAGTTCTTC	CASSLGAGGYNEQFF
TRBV6-2/TRBV6-3	14	TRBD1	TRBJ1-5	-	TGTGCCAGCAGTTCCGGACAGGGCGATCAGCCCCAGCATTTT	CASSSGQGDQPQHF
TRBV2	17	TRBD2	TRBJ2-7	-	TGTGCCAGCAGTGACGTAGCCCCCGGGAGGCGCCCCTACGAGCAGTACTTC	CASSDVAPGRRPYEQYF
TRBV20-1	14	TRBD1	TRBJ2-5	few	TGCAGTGCTAGAACAGGGGCTGGTCAAGAGACCCAGTACTTC	CSARTGAGQETQYF
TRBV27	12	-	TRBJ1-5	-	TGTGCCAGCAGTTCCCCCAATCAGCCCCAGCATTTT	CASSSPNQPQHF
TRBV29-1	13	TRBD1	TRBJ2-7	-	TGCAGCGTCGGACCGGGACAGGCAAACGAGCAGTACTTC	CSVGPGQANEQYF
TRBV28	15	-	TRBJ2-1	-	TGTGCCAGCAGTTTCAGTAACCCGTCCTACAATGAGCAGTTCTTC	CASSFSNPSYNEQFF
TRBV29-1	14	-	TRBJ2-5	many	TGCAGCGTTGATAAACAGGGTGAGGAAGAGACCCAGTACTTC	CSVDKQGEEETQYF
TRBV28	14	TRBD1	TRBJ2-5	-	TGTGCCAGCAGTTTAAGGACAGGGGAAGAGACCCAGTACTTC	CASSLRTGEETQYF
TRBV4-3	18	TRBD2	TRBJ2-2	many	TGCGCCAGCAGCCTCGGAGAGACGGGCGGGAGCTCTATCGGGGAGCTGTTTTTT	CASSLGETGGSSIGELFF
TRBV28	10	-	TRBJ1-1	few	TGTGCCAGCAGAGGGCCTGGGGCTTTCTTT	CASRGPGAFF
TRBV29-1	14	TRBD2	TRBJ2-7	few	TGCAGCGCAAATGGGGGGAGGGCCCGCGACGAGCAGTACTTC	CSANGGRARDEQYF
TRBV7-9	14	-	TRBJ2-1	-	TGTGCCAGCAGCTTAGAAGCGCGGTACAATGAGCAGTTCTTC	CASSLEARYNEQFF
TRBV28	12	-	TRBJ1-5	many	TGTGCCAGCAGAACAGGGCTGCAGCCCCAGCATTTT	CASRTGLQPQHF
TRBV16	17	-	TRBJ2-4	many	TGTGCCAGCAGCCAAATGCAGGGGATGGGATCCAAAAACATTCAGTACTTC	CASSQMQGMGSKNIQYF
TRBV28	15	-	TRBJ2-7	few	TGTGCCAGCAGTTTTTTGACAGGAATTGGTGACGAGCAGTACTTC	CASSFLTGIGDEQYF
TRBV29-1	11	TRBD1	TRBJ2-7	-	TGCAGCGTGAACAGGGGTTACGAGCAGTACTTC	CSVNRGYEQYF
TRBV7-9	15	TRBD2	TRBJ2-7	many	TGTGCCAGCAGCCCCTCTAGCGGGACTGCCTACGAGCAGTACTTC	CASSPSSGTAYEQYF
TRBV2	14	TRBD1	TRBJ1-5	-	TGTGCCAGCAGTGGGACAGGGAAAAATCAGCCCCAGCATTTT	CASSGTGKNQPQHF
TRBV4-1	15	-	TRBJ2-2	few	TGCGCCAGCAGCCAACTAGGACAGAACACCGGGGAGCTGTTTTTT	CASSQLGQNTGELFF